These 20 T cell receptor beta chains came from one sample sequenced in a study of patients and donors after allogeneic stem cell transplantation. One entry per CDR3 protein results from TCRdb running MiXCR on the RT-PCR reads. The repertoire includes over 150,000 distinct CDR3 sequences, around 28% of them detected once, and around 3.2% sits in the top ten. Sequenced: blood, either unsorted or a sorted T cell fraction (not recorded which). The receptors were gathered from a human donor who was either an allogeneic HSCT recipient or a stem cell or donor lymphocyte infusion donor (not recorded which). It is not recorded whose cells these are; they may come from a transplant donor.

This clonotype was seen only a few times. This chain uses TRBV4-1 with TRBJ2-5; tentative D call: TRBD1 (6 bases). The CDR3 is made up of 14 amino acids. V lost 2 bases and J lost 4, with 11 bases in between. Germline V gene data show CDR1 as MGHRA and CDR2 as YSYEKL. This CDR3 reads CASSQIRTVETQYF. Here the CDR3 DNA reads TGCGCCAGCAGCCAAATAAGGACAGTAGAGACCCAGTACTTC.

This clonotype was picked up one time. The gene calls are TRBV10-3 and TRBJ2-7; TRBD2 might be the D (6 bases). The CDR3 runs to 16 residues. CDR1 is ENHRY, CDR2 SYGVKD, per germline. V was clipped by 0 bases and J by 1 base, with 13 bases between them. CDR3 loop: CAISESGTRGSYEQYF. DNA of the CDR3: TGTGCCATCAGTGAGTCGGGTACCCGGGGGTCCTACGAGCAGTACTTC.

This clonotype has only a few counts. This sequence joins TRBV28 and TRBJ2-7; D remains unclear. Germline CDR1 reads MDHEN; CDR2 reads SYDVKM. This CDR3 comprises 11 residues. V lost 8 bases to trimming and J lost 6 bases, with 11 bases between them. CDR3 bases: TGTGCCAGCGGTGTCGTTTCCGAGCAGTACTTC. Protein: CASGVVSEQYF.

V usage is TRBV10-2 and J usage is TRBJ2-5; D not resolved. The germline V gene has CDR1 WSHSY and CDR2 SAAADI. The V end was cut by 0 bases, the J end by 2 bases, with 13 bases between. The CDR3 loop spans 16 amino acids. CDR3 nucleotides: TGCGCCAGCAGTGAGTCGAGACGTGAAGCGCAAGAGACCCAGTACTTC. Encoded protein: CASSESRREAQETQYF.

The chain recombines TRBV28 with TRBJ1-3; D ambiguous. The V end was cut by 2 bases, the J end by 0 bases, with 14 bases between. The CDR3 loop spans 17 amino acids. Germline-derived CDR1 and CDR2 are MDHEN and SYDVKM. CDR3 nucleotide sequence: TGTGCCAGCAGTTTACCAGGATTGGCTTACTCTGGAAACACCATATATTTT. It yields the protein CASSLPGLAYSGNTIYF.

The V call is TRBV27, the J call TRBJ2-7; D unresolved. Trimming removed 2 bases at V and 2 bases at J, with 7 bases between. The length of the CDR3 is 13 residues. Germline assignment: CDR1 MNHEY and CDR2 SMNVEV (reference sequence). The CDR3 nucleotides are TGTGCCAGCAGTTTAGCGGTTACCTACGAGCAGTACTTC. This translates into CASSLAVTYEQYF.

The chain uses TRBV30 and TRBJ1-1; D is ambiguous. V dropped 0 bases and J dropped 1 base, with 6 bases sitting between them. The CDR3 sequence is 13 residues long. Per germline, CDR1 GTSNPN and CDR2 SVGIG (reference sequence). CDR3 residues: CAWSVLGNTEAFF. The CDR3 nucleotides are TGTGCCTGGAGTGTTTTGGGGAACACTGAAGCTTTCTTT.

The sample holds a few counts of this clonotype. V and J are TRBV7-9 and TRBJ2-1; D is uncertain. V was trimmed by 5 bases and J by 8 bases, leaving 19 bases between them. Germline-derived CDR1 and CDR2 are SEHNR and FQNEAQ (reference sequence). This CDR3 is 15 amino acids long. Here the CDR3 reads CASSQPGWLVDEQFF. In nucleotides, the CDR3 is TGTGCCAGCAGCCAACCTGGCTGGCTTGTAGATGAGCAGTTCTTC.

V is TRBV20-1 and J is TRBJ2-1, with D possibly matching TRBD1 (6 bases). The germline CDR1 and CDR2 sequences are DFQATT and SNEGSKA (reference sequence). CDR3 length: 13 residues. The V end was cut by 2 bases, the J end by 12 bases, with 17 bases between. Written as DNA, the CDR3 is TGCAGTGCTAGAAATCCACCCCTAGGGGGGCAGTTCTTC. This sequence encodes CSARNPPLGGQFF.

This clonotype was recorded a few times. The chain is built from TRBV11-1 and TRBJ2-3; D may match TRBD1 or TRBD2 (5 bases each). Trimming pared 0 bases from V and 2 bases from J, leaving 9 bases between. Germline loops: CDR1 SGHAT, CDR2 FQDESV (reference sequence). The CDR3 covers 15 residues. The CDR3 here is CASSLALGVTDTQYF. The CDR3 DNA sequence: TGTGCCAGCAGCTTAGCGCTGGGGGTCACAGATACGCAGTATTTT.

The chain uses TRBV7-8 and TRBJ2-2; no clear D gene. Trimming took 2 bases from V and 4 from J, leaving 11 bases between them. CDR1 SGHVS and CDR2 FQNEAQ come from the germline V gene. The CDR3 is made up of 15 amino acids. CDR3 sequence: CASSLNLQRTGELFF. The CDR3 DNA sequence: TGTGCCAGCAGCTTAAATCTCCAGCGCACCGGGGAGCTGTTTTTT.

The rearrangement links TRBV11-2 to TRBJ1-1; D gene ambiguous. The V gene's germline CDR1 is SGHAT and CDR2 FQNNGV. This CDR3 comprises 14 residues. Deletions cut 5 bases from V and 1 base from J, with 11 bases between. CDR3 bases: TGTGCCAGCAGCCCCCGGCAGAGGAACACTGAAGCTTTCTTT. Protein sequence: CASSPRQRNTEAFF.

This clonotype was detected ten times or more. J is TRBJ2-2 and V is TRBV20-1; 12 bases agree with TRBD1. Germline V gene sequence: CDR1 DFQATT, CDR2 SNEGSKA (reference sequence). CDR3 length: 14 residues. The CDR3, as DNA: TGCAGGAGGGACAGGGGGCGCGACACCGGGGAGCTGTTTTTT. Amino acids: CRRDRGRDTGELFF.

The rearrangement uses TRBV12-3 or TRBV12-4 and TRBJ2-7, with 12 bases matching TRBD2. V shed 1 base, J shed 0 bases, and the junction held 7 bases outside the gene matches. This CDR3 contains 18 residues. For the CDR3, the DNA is TGTGCCAGCAGTTTAGGCCTAGCGGGAGGGGCGAGCTCCTACGAGCAGTACTTC. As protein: CASSLGLAGGASSYEQYF.

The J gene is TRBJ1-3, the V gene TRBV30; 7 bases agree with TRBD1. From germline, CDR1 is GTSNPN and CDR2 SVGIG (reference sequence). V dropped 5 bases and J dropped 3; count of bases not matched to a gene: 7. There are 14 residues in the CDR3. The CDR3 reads CAWEPGGSGNTIYF. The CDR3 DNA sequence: TGTGCCTGGGAACCAGGGGGAAGTGGAAACACCATATATTTT. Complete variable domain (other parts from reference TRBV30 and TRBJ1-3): SQTIHQWPATLVQPVGSPLSLECTVEGTSNPNLYWYRQAAGRGLQLLFYSVGIGQISSEVPQNLSASRPQDRQFILSSKKLLLSDSGFYLCAWEPGGSGNTIYFGEGSWLTVV.

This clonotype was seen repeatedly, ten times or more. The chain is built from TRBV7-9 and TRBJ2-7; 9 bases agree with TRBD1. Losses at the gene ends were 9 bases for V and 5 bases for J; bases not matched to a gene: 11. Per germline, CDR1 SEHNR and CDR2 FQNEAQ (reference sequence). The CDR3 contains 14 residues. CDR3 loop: CASSVGQGSHEQYF. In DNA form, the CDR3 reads TGTGCCAGTTCCGTCGGACAGGGGAGTCACGAGCAGTACTTC.

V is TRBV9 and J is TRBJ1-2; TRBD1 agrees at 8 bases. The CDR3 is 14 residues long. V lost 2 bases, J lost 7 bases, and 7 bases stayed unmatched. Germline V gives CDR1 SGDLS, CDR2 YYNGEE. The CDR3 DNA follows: TGTGCCAGCAGCGTGGAGACAGGGGTCGGTGGCTACACCTTC. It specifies CASSVETGVGGYTF.

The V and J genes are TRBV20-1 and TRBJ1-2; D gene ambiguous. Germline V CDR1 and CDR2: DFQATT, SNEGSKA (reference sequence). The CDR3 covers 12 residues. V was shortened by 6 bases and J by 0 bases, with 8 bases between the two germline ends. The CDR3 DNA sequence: TGCAGTGCCGATACAGCTAACTATGGCTACACCTTC. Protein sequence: CSADTANYGYTF.

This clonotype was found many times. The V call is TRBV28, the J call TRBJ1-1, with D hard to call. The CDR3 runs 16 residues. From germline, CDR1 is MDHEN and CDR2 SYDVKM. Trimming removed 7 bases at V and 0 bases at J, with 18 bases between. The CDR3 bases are TGTGCCAGCATCCCGAACATACCTTTCATGAACACTGAAGCTTTCTTT. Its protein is CASIPNIPFMNTEAFF.

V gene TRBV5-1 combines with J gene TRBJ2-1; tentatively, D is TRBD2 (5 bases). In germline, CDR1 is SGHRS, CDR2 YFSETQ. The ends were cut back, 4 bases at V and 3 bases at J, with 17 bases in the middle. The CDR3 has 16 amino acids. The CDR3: CASSRPPQRDYNEQFF. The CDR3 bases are TGCGCCAGCAGCCGCCCCCCACAACGGGACTACAATGAGCAGTTCTTC.